The clone carrying this T cell receptor beta chain has just a few counts. What it recognizes is unknown. An even split of each subset's genomic DNA across several immunoSEQ plates was performed. The unsorted PBMC replicate PCRs were performed with approximately 300 ng DNA, 25,000 to 30,000 T cell genomes. Unsorted PBMC DNA underwent sequencing on ten immunoSEQ deep assay plates. Assay: immunoSEQ multiplex PCR; the TCRdb copy retains only in-frame clones and omits some. This table has 450,000 to 550,000 clones, roughly 78% appearing once. V gave up 3 bases and J gave up 8 bases; unmatched junction bases: 4. CDR3 length equals 14 residues. CDR1 is LNHDA, CDR2 SQIVND, per germline (reference sequence). The data were taken from a study of shared clonotypes between healthy human individuals. Study-level results: The donor pool, a small one, limited the genetic and exposure-history diversity represented.

The V and J genes are TRBV19 and TRBJ1-5; 10 positions match TRBD1. Material for sequencing was PBMCs. This receptor was identified in a woman aged 40 to 49 in good health. Some clones in this sample may be carry-over from other donors' samples. The CDR3 nucleotides read TGTGCCAGTAGTATTGGGACAGGGGAAAAGCCCCAGCATTTT. This translates into CASSIGTGEKPQHF.